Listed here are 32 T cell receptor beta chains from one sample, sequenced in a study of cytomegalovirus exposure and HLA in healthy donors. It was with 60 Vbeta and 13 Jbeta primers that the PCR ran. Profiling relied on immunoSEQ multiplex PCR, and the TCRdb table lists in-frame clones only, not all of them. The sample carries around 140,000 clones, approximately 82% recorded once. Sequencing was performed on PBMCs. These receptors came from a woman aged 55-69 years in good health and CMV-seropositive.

In DNA, the CDR3 is TGCAGCGTTGTGGGACAGAAGTACTACGAGCAGTACTTC. Translated, it gives CSVVGQKYYEQYF. J is TRBJ2-7 and V is TRBV29-1; 7 bases line up with TRBD1. The CDR3 runs to 13 residues. With V trimmed by 4 bases and J by 3 bases, 6 bases remained unmatched. Germline CDR1 reads SQVTM; CDR2 reads ANQGSEA.

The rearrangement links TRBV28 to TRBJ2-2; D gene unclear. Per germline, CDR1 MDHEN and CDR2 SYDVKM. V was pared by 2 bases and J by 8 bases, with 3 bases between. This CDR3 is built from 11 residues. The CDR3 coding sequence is TGTGCCAGCAGTTTAACTGGGGAGCTGTTTTTT. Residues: CASSLTGELFF.

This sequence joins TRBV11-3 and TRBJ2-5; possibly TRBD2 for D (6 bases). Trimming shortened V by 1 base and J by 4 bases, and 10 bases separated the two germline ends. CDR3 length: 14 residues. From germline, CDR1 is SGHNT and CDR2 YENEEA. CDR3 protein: CASSLGTGGETQYF. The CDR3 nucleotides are TGTGCCAGCAGCTTAGGGACCGGGGGAGAGACCCAGTACTTC.

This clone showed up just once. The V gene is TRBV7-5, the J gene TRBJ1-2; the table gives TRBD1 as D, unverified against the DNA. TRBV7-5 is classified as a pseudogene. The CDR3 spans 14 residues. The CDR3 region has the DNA TGTGCCAGAAGCCGAACGACAGGGAACTATGGCTACACCTTC. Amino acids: CARSRTTGNYGYTF.

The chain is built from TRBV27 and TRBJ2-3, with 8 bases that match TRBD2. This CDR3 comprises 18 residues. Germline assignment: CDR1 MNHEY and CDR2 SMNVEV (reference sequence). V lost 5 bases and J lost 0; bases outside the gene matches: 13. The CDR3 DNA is TGTGCCAGCAGTCCTTTGGTCTTAGCGGGAACTAGCACAGATACGCAGTATTTT. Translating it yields CASSPLVLAGTSTDTQYF.

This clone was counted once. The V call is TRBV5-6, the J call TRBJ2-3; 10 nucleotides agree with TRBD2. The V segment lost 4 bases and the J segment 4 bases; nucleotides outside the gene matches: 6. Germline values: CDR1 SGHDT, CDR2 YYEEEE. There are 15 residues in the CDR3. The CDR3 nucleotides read TGTGCCAGCAGCCCAGGGACTAGCGTTTCAGATACGCAGTATTTT. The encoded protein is CASSPGTSVSDTQYF.

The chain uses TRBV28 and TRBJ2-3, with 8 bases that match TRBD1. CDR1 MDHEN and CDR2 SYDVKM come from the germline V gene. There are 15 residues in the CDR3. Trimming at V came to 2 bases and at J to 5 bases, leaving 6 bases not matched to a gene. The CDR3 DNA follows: TGTGCCAGCAGTTTAGCGAGACAGGGGCTAGATACGCAGTATTTT. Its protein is CASSLARQGLDTQYF.

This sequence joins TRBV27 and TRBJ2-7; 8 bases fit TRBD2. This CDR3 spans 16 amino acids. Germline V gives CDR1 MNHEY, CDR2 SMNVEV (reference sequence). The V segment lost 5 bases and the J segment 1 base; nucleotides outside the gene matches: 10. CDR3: CASSPSTSGGSYEQYF. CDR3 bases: TGTGCCAGCAGTCCATCCACAAGCGGGGGATCCTACGAGCAGTACTTC.

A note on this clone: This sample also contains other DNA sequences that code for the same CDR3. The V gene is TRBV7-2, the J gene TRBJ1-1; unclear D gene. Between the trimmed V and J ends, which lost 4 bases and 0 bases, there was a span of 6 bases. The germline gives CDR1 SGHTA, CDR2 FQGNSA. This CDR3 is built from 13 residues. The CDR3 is CASSSTLNTEAFF. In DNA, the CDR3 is TGTGCCAGCAGCTCTACGCTGAACACTGAAGCTTTCTTT.

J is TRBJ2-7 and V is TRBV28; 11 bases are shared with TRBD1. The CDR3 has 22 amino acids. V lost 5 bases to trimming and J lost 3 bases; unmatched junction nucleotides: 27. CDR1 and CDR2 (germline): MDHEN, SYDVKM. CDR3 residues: CASSPHFTSDRGRVSRNYEQYF. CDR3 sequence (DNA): TGTGCCAGCAGTCCCCACTTCACATCGGACAGGGGGCGAGTCTCCAGAAACTACGAGCAGTACTTC.

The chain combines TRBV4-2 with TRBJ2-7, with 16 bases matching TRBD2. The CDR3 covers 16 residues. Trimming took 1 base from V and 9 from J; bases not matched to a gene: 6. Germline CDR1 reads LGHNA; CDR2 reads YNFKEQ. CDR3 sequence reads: CASSQAGTSGRAAQYF. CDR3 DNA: TGTGCCAGCAGCCAAGCCGGGACTAGCGGGAGGGCCGCGCAGTACTTC.

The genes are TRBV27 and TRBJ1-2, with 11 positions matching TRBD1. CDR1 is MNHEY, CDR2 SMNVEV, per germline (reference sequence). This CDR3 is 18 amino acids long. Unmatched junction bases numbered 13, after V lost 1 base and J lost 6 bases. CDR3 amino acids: CASSLWGAGQGVTNGYTF. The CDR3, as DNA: TGTGCCAGCAGTTTATGGGGCGCGGGACAGGGGGTAACTAATGGCTACACCTTC.

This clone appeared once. The CDR3 loop reads CASGTSVQETQYF. CDR3 sequence (DNA): TGTGCCAGCGGGACTAGCGTGCAAGAGACCCAGTACTTC. This chain connects TRBV7-9 to TRBJ2-5, with 10 bases fitting TRBD2. The CDR3 spans 13 residues. The V gene end was trimmed by 8 bases and the J gene end by 2 bases; junction bases not matched to a gene: 2. The V gene's germline CDR1 is SEHNR and CDR2 FQNEAQ (reference sequence).

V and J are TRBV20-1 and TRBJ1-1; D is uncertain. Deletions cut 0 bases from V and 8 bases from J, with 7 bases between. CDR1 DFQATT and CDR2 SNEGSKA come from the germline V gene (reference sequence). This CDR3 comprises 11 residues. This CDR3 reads CSARDTPEAFF. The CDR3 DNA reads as TGCAGTGCTAGAGACACTCCCGAAGCTTTCTTT.

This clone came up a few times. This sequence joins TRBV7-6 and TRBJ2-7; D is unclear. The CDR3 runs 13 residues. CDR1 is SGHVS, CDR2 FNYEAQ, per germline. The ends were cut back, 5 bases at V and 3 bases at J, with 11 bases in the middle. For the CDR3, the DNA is TGTGCCAGCAGCCGAGCAGACAACTACGAGCAGTACTTC. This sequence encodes CASSRADNYEQYF.

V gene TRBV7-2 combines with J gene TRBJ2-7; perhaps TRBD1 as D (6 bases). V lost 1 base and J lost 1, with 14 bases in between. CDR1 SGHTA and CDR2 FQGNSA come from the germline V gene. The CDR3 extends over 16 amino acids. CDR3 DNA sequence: TGTGCCAGCAGCTTAGTTTCATGGCAGGGGTCCTACGAGCAGTACTTC. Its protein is CASSLVSWQGSYEQYF. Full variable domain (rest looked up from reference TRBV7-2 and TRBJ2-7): GAGVSQSPSNKVTEKGKDVELRCDPISGHTALYWYRQSLGQGLEFLIYFQGNSAPDKSGLPSDRFSAERTGGSVSTLTIQRTQQEDSAVYLCASSLVSWQGSYEQYFGPGTRLTVT.

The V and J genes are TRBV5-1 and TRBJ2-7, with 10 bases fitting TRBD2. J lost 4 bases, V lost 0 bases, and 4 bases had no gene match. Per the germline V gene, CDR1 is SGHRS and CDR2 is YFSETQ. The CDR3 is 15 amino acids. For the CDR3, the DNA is TGCGCCAGCAGCTTGGCCCTAGCGGGAGTGTACGAGCAGTACTTC. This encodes CASSLALAGVYEQYF.

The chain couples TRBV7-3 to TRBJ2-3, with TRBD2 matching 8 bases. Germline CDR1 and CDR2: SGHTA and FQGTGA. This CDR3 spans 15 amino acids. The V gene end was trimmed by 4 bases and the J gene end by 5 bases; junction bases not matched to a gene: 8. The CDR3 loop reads CASSSRREGGDTQYF. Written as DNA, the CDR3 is TGTGCCAGCAGCTCACGTCGGGAGGGGGGAGATACGCAGTATTTT.

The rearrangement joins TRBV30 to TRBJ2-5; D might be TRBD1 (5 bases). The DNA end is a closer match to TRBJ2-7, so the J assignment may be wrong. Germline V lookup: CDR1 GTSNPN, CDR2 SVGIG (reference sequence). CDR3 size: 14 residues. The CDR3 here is CAWISTVTTYEQYF. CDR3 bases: TGTGCCTGGATTTCGACAGTTACTACCTACGAGCAGTACTTC.

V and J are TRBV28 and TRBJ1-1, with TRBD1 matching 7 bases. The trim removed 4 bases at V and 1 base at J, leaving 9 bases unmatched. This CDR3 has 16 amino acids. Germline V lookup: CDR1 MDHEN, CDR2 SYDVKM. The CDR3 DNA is TGTGCCAGCAGTTCCTTGGACAGGCAAAGGAACACTGAAGCTTTCTTT. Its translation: CASSSLDRQRNTEAFF.

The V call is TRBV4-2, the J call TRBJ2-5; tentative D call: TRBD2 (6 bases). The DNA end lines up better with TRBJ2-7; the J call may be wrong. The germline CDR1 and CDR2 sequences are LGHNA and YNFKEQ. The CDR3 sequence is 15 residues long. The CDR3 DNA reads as TGTGCCAGCAGCCAAGAATGGGACTTCTCCTACGAGCAGTACTTC. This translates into CASSQEWDFSYEQYF.

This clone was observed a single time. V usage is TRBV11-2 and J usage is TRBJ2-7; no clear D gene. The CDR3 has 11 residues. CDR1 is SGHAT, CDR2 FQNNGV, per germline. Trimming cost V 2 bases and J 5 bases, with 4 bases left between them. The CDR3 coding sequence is TGTGCCAGCAGCTTACTTAACGAGCAGTACTTC. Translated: CASSLLNEQYF.

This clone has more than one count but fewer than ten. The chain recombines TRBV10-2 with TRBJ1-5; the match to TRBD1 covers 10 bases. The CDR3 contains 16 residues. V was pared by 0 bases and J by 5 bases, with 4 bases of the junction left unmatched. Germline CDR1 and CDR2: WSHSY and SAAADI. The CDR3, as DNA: TGCGCCAGCAGTGAGTCGGACAGGGGGGTCGATCAGCCCCAGCATTTT. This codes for CASSESDRGVDQPQHF.

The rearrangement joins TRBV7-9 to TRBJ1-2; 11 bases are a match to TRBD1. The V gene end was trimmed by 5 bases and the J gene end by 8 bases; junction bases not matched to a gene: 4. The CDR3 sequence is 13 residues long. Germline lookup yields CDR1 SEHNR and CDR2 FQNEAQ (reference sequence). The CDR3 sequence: CASSPGQGVGYTF. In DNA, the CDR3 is TGTGCCAGCAGCCCGGGACAGGGGGTAGGCTACACCTTC.

The CDR3 here is CASTPYYTDTQYF. The CDR3 DNA reads TGTGCCAGCACCCCATACTACACAGATACGCAGTATTTT. The J gene is TRBJ2-3, the V gene TRBV14; D unclear. Trimming shortened V by 7 bases and J by 2 bases, and 10 bases separated the two germline ends. The CDR3 extends over 13 amino acids. In germline, CDR1 is SGHDN, CDR2 FVKESK.

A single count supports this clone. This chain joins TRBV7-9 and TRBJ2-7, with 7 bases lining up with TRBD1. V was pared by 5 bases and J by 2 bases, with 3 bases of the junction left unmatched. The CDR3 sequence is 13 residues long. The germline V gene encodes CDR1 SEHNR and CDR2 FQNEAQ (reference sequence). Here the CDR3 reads CASSGGQTYEQYF. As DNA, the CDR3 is TGTGCCAGCAGCGGGGGACAGACCTACGAGCAGTACTTC.

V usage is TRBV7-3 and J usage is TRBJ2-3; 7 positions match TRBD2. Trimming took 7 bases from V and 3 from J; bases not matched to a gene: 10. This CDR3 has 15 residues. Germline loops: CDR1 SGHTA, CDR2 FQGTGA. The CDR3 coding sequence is TGTGCCAGCACCCTAAGCGGGATAGTAACAGATACGCAGTATTTT. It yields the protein CASTLSGIVTDTQYF.

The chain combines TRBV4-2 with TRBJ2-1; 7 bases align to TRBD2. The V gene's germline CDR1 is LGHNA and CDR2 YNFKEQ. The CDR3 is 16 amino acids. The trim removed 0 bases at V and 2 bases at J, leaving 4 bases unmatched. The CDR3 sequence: CASSQDMAGAYNEQFF. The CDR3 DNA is TGTGCCAGCAGCCAAGATATGGCGGGAGCCTACAATGAGCAGTTCTTC.

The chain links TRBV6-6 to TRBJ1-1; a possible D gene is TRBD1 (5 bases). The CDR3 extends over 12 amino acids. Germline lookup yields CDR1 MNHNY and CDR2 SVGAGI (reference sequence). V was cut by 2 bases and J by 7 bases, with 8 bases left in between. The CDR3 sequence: CASSYLTVEAFF. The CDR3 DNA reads TGTGCCAGCAGTTACCTGACAGTTGAAGCTTTCTTT.

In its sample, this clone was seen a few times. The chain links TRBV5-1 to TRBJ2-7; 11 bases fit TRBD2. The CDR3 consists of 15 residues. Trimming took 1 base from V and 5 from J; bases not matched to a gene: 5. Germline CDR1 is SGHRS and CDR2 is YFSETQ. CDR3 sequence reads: CASSLTSGSLDEQYF. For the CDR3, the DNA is TGCGCCAGCAGCTTGACTAGCGGGAGTCTCGACGAGCAGTACTTC.

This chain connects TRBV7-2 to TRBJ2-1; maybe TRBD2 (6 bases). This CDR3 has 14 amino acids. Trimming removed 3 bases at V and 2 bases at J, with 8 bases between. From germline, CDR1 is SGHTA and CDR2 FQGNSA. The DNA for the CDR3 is TGTGCCAGCAGCTTGACTAGGGCCTACAATGAGCAGTTCTTC. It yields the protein CASSLTRAYNEQFF.

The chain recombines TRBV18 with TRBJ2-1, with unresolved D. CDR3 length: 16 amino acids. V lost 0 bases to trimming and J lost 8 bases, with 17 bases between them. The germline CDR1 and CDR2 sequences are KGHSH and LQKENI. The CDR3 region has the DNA TGTGCCAGCTCACCACCGAGTGCGGTCAAGAGCCATGAGCAGTTCTTC. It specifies CASSPPSAVKSHEQFF.